This T cell receptor beta chain appears in the sequencing data of a study of blood T cell repertoires in COVID-19. In the study overall: The samples span acute and convalescent COVID-19 from the United States, Italy and Spain. Sources were T cells, B-cell-depleted T cells, or PBMCs; the material itself was cDNA or gDNA.

Authors' methods: For nucleated cells, counts were estimated from reference gene primer amplification. Produced via immunoSEQ multiplex PCR; TCRdb's table is partial and in-frame only. V and J calls and clone size follow that table, whereas D and trimming were derived from the DNA. This table has 90,000 to 120,000 clones, approximately 80% appearing once. J was trimmed by 8 bases and V by 2 bases; bases with no gene match: 6. The CDR3 consists of 15 residues. CDR1 and CDR2 from the germline V gene are MNHEY and SVGAGI. The specimen was peripheral blood. This chain joins TRBV6-5 and TRBJ1-6, with 7 bases that match TRBD1. This TCR was recovered from a man in his 70s with acute or convalescent COVID-19. The CDR3 spells CASSYRDSKHSPLHF. CDR3 sequence (DNA): TGTGCCAGCAGTTACCGGGACAGTAAACATTCACCCCTCCACTTT.